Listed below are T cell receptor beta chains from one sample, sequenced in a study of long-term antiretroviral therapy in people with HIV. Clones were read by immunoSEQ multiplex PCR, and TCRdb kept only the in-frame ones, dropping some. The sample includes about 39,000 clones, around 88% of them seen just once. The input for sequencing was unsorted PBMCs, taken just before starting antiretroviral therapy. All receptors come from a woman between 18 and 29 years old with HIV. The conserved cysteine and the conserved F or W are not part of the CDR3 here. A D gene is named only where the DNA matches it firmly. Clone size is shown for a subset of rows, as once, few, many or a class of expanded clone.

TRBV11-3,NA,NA,ASSLDGGADTQY
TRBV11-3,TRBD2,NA,ASSLSGMGSEQY
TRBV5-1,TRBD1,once,ASSPETGGYETQY
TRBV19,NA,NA,ASRDATGSSGNTIY
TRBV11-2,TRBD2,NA,ASSLTSSGSQKTQY
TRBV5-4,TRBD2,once,ASSFGGGTLETQY
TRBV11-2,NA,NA,ASSSGQPGETQY
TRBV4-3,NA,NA,ASSQEFDSGVNYEQY
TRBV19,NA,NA,ASMGGRTEAF
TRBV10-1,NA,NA,ASSPTGKTEAF